One and the same sample provided the 6 T cell receptor beta chains below, sequenced in a study of shared clonotypes between healthy human individuals. Sequencing used immunoSEQ multiplex PCR; TCRdb keeps in-frame clones, though not all of them. The sample has roughly 2,000,000 clones, over 85% seen once; the top ten hold more than 1.5%. Terminally differentiated effector memory CD45RA+ cells were excluded from the naive CD8 cells, which were CD45RO-negative and positively selected for CCR7. Input material: naive CD8+ T cells from PBMCs. The receptors stem from a man younger than 35 in good health. Some clones in this sample may be carry-over from other donors' samples.

J is TRBJ1-4 and V is TRBV7-2, with TRBD1 identical over 7 bases. Losses at the gene ends were 4 bases for V and 5 bases for J; bases not matched to a gene: 7. Germline-derived CDR1 and CDR2 are SGHTA and FQGNSA. The CDR3 sequence is 15 residues long. This chain's CDR3 is CASSSLGTVNEKLFF. The CDR3 DNA follows: TGTGCCAGCAGCTCACTAGGGACAGTGAATGAAAAACTGTTTTTT.

V usage is TRBV7-9 and J usage is TRBJ2-1; 11 bases line up with TRBD2. This CDR3 is built from 15 residues. Germline-derived CDR1 and CDR2 are SEHNR and FQNEAQ (reference sequence). V shed 5 bases, J shed 3 bases, and the junction held 3 bases outside the gene matches. This CDR3 reads CASSGTSGIYNEQFF. The CDR3 coding sequence is TGTGCCAGCAGCGGGACTAGCGGTATCTACAATGAGCAGTTCTTC. The variable domain in full, with the rest retrieved from reference TRBV7-9 and TRBJ2-1, is DTGVSQNPRHKITKRGQNVTFRCDPISEHNRLYWYRQTLGQGPEFLTYFQNEAQLEKSRLLSDRFSAERPKGSFSTLEIQRTEQGDSAMYLCASSGTSGIYNEQFFGPGTRLTVL.

This clone has a single count. The V call is TRBV5-1, the J call TRBJ2-7, with 9 nucleotides matching TRBD1. The germline V gene has CDR1 SGHRS and CDR2 YFSETQ. Trimming at V came to 5 bases and at J to 0 bases, leaving 6 bases not matched to a gene. This CDR3 is built from 15 residues. CDR3 protein: CASRTGTGNSYEQYF. The CDR3 region has the DNA TGCGCCAGCAGAACAGGGACAGGGAACTCCTACGAGCAGTACTTC.

V gene TRBV6-5 combines with J gene TRBJ1-1; possible D gene TRBD1, 6 bases. CDR3 length: 14 residues. CDR1 MNHEY and CDR2 SVGAGI come from the germline V gene. V lost 1 base and J lost 5, with 11 bases in between. The CDR3 reads CASSYYRVGTEAFF. CDR3 sequence (DNA): TGTGCCAGCAGTTACTACAGGGTGGGGACTGAAGCTTTCTTT.

The chain couples TRBV28 to TRBJ2-3, with 9 bases aligning to TRBD1. Germline V gene lookup returns CDR1 MDHEN and CDR2 SYDVKM. The CDR3 covers 16 residues. V gave up 6 bases and J gave up 4 bases; unmatched junction bases: 11. The CDR3 protein is CASSYFRDRAADTQYF. CDR3 in DNA: TGTGCCAGCAGCTACTTCCGGGACAGGGCTGCAGATACGCAGTATTTT.

The V gene is TRBV7-6, the J gene TRBJ2-5, with 7 bases matching TRBD2. The CDR3 sequence is 16 residues long. Losses at the gene ends were 5 bases for V and 4 bases for J; bases not matched to a gene: 13. Per germline, CDR1 SGHVS and CDR2 FNYEAQ. The CDR3 is CASSPMGREYGETQYF. The CDR3 DNA reads as TGTGCCAGCAGCCCGATGGGGCGGGAGTATGGAGAGACCCAGTACTTC.